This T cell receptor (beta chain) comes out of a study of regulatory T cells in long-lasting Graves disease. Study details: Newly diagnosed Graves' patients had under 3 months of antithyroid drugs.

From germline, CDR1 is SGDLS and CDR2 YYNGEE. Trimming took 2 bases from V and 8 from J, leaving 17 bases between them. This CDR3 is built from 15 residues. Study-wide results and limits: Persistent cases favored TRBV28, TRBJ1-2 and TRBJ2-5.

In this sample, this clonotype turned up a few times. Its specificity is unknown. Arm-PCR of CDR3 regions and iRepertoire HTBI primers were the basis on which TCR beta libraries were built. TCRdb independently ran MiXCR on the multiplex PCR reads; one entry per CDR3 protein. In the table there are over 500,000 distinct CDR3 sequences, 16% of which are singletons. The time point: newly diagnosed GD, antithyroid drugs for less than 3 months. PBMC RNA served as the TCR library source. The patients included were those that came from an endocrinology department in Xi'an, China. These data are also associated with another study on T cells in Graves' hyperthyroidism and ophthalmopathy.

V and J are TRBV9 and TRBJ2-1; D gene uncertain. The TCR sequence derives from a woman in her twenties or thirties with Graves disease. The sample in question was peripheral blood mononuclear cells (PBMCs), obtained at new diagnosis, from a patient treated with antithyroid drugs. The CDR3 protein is CASSVMAALGDEQFF. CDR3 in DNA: TGTGCCAGCAGCGTTATGGCGGCCCTTGGGGATGAGCAGTTCTTC.